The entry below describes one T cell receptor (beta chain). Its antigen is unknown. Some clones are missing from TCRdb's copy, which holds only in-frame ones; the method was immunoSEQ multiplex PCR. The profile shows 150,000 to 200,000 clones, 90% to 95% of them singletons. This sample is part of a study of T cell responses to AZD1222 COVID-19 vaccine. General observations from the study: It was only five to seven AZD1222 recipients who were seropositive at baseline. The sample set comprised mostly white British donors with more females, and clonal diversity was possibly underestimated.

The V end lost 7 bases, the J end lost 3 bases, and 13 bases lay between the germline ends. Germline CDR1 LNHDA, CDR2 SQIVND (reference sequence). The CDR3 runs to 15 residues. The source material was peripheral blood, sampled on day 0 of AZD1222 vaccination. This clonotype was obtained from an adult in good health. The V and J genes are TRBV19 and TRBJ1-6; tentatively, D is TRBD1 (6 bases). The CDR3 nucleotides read TGTGCCAGTAATGGACAGTACGACTATAATTCACCCCTCCACTTT. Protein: CASNGQYDYNSPLHF.